Each of the 27 T cell receptor beta chains below was sequenced from the same sample in a study of cytomegalovirus exposure and HLA in healthy donors listed by TCRdb under 2017. Library preparation was by the immunoSEQ multiplex PCR assay. The multiplex PCR relied on a mix of 60 forward primers for TCR Vbeta segments and 13 reverse primers for TCR Jbeta segments. Here the immuneACCESS table is served through TCRdb, limited to in-frame sequences with V and J called. Missing clones are a known gap in these copies; in checked studies unresolved V genes cover under half, and the rest lacks a known reason. The sample records some 140,000 clones, about 70% of which are singletons. The ten biggest clones cover roughly 2.8% of the sample. Specimen: PBMCs. The receptors here all came from a man younger than 30 in good health and CMV-seronegative.

V and J are TRBV28 and TRBJ2-3; the match to TRBD1 covers 7 bases. After removal of 7 bases from V and 1 base from J, the junction contained 14 bases not matched to a gene. CDR3 size: 17 residues. CDR1 is MDHEN and CDR2 is SYDVKM in the germline V gene. CDR3 loop: CASTPGQIPFGTDTQYF. Written as DNA, the CDR3 is TGTGCCAGCACCCCGGGACAGATCCCCTTTGGCACAGATACGCAGTATTTT.

The J gene is TRBJ1-4, the V gene TRBV18; no reliable D call. The germline gives CDR1 KGHSH, CDR2 LQKENI. The CDR3 covers 15 residues. V gave up 2 bases and J gave up 8 bases, with 15 bases separating them. The CDR3 DNA reads as TGTGCCAGCTCACCAAGGAGCCCTAAGGAGGAAAAACTGTTTTTT. The encoded protein is CASSPRSPKEEKLFF.

The CDR3 sequence is CASSRPDRGRSGYTF. CDR3 coding DNA: TGTGCCAGCTCACGACCCGACAGGGGGAGGAGTGGCTACACCTTC. The chain combines TRBV18 with TRBJ1-2; TRBD1 matches at 9 bases. CDR3 length equals 15 residues. Germline V CDR1 and CDR2: KGHSH, LQKENI. V dropped 4 bases and J dropped 7; count of bases not matched to a gene: 10.

As regards this clone: The sample holds other DNA sequences that translate to the same CDR3. The chain carries TRBV20-1 and TRBJ2-3; D is uncertain. Between the trimmed V and J ends, which lost 6 bases and 2 bases, there was a span of 6 bases. The CDR3 sequence is 11 residues long. Germline V gene data show CDR1 as DFQATT and CDR2 as SNEGSKA (reference sequence). CDR3 protein: CSAGYTDTQYF. DNA of the CDR3: TGCAGTGCGGGCTACACAGATACGCAGTATTTT.

This clone has a single count. The J gene is TRBJ2-2, the V gene TRBV5-1; 12 bases match TRBD2. CDR3 length equals 17 residues. Unmatched junction bases numbered 0, after V lost 0 bases and J lost 0 bases. CDR1 and CDR2 (germline): SGHRS, YFSETQ. In nucleotides, the CDR3 is TGCGCCAGCAGCTTGGGGACTAGCGGGGCGAACACCGGGGAGCTGTTTTTT. It translates to CASSLGTSGANTGELFF.

With regard to this clone: An end of the junction does not agree with germline; a read error may underlie this. The chain has TRBV7-9 and TRBJ2-6; possibly TRBD1 for D (6 bases). Germline V gives CDR1 SEHNR, CDR2 FQNEAQ (reference sequence). The CDR3 is 16 residues long. The chain's CDR3 is CASSWNRVAGANGLTF. In nucleotides, the CDR3 is TGTGCCAGCAGCTGGAACAGGGTTGCTGGGGCCAACGGCCTGACTTTC. The complete variable domain, with remaining parts taken from reference TRBV7-9 and TRBJ2-6, reads DTGVSQNPRHKITKRGQNVTFRCDPISEHNRLYWYRQTLGQGPEFLTYFQNEAQLEKSRLLSDRFSAERPKGSFSTLEIQRTEQGDSAMYLCASSWNRVAGANGLTFGAGSRLTVL.

This chain uses TRBV2 with TRBJ1-1; 7 bases fit TRBD1. J lost 4 bases, V lost 10 bases, and 9 bases had no gene match. The CDR3 has 13 residues. The germline CDR1 and CDR2 sequences are SNHLY and FYNNEI. CDR3 nucleotides: TGTGCCAACACTACAGGGGTGGGCACTGAAGCTTTCTTT. It is translated as CANTTGVGTEAFF.

The chain couples TRBV5-1 to TRBJ2-3, with 9 bases fitting TRBD1. With V trimmed by 5 bases and J by 5 bases, 9 bases remained unmatched. This CDR3 spans 15 amino acids. Germline loops: CDR1 SGHRS, CDR2 YFSETQ. The DNA for the CDR3 is TGCGCCAGCAGTTCGGGACAGGGAATGGGAGATACGCAGTATTTT. This encodes CASSSGQGMGDTQYF.

This rearrangement joins TRBV7-8 to TRBJ2-7; possible D gene TRBD2, 5 bases. CDR1 is SGHVS and CDR2 is FQNEAQ in the germline V gene. The CDR3 spans 14 residues. V lost 3 bases and J lost 3, with 12 bases in between. Here the CDR3 DNA reads TGTGCCAGCAGCTTGAGGGCCCAGGTCTACGAGCAGTACGTC. Translated: CASSLRAQVYEQYV.

V and J are TRBV5-6 and TRBJ1-2, with a tentative D call TRBD1 (5 bases). V was clipped by 2 bases and J by 0 bases, with 11 bases between them. CDR1 and CDR2 (germline): SGHDT, YYEEEE. The CDR3 length is 15 residues. As DNA, the CDR3 is TGTGCCAGCAGCTTAGAAGGGGCCCCTAACTATGGCTACACCTTC. It encodes CASSLEGAPNYGYTF.

V gene TRBV19 combines with J gene TRBJ1-1; D possibly corresponds to TRBD1 (6 bases). V dropped 10 bases and J dropped 5 bases, with 14 bases sitting between them. Germline V CDR1 and CDR2: LNHDA, SQIVND (reference sequence). The CDR3 has 12 amino acids. CDR3 sequence reads: CATATGSTEAFF. CDR3 nucleotides: TGTGCCACCGCAACAGGGTCTACTGAAGCTTTCTTT.

The rearrangement links TRBV5-1 to TRBJ2-5; 11 bases agree with TRBD2. The assigned J gene may be wrong: the sequence end matches TRBJ2-7 better. CDR3 size: 15 residues. Germline CDR1 reads SGHRS; CDR2 reads YFSETQ. CDR3: CASSFRLAGSYEQYF. The CDR3 bases are TGCGCCAGCAGCTTCAGACTAGCGGGGTCATACGAGCAGTACTTC.

The chain combines TRBV6-5 with TRBJ1-6, with a weak D call TRBD1 (5 bases). The CDR3 is 15 residues long. V was trimmed by 10 bases and J by 10 bases, leaving 23 bases between them. CDR1 is MNHEY, CDR2 SVGAGI, per germline. Written as DNA, the CDR3 is TGTGCCATCAGACCCATTGCGGACACGACCTCACCCCTCCACTTT. It yields the protein CAIRPIADTTSPLHF.

The genes are TRBV5-4 and TRBJ1-3; D unresolved. The CDR3 extends over 16 amino acids. Per the germline V gene, CDR1 is SGHNT and CDR2 is YYREEE (reference sequence). V was clipped by 2 bases and J by 2 bases, with 14 bases between them. The CDR3 DNA reads as TGTGCCAGCAGCTTAGGCGGCGGAACTCCTGGAAACACCATATATTTT. It specifies CASSLGGGTPGNTIYF.

The rearrangement joins TRBV6-1 to TRBJ1-1; 8 nucleotides align to TRBD1. The length of the CDR3 is 13 residues. After removal of 5 bases from V and 5 bases from J, the junction contained 4 bases not matched to a gene. Germline CDR1 is MNHNS and CDR2 is SASEGT. Written as DNA, the CDR3 is TGTGCCAGCAGTACTACAGGGGGAACTGAAGCTTTCTTT. Its protein product is CASSTTGGTEAFF.

This chain joins TRBV19 and TRBJ1-1; tentatively, D is TRBD1 (6 bases). The CDR3 is 12 residues long. Per the germline V gene, CDR1 is LNHDA and CDR2 is SQIVND (reference sequence). V lost 4 bases to trimming and J lost 6 bases, with 9 bases between them. Here the CDR3 reads CASSTQGPEAFF. CDR3 nucleotides: TGTGCCAGTAGTACACAGGGTCCTGAAGCTTTCTTT.

The chain links TRBV7-9 to TRBJ2-3, with a weak D call TRBD2 (6 bases). The germline CDR1 and CDR2 sequences are SEHNR and FQNEAQ (reference sequence). There are 14 residues in the CDR3. V shed 3 bases and J shed 6 bases, with 13 bases lying between them. CDR3 in DNA: TGTGCCAGCAGCTTTGGGGACTTGCGGGATACGCAGTATTTT. As protein: CASSFGDLRDTQYF.

The gene calls are TRBV4-1 and TRBJ1-4; 10 bases align to TRBD1. V lost 0 bases, J lost 4 bases, and 17 bases stayed unmatched. The germline V gene encodes CDR1 MGHRA and CDR2 YSYEKL. There are 21 residues in the CDR3. The CDR3 sequence: CASSQDPRRATGGPINEKLFF. For the CDR3, the DNA is TGCGCCAGCAGCCAAGATCCCCGGAGGGCGACAGGGGGCCCTATTAATGAAAAACTGTTTTTT.

The genes are TRBV18 and TRBJ2-1; D possibly corresponds to TRBD2 (6 bases). CDR3 length: 15 amino acids. From germline, CDR1 is KGHSH and CDR2 LQKENI. Deletions cut 4 bases from V and 3 bases from J, with 13 bases between. CDR3 loop: CASSLQTSLYNEQFF. DNA for the CDR3: TGTGCCAGCTCACTTCAGACTAGTCTCTACAATGAGCAGTTCTTC.

This chain connects TRBV7-9 to TRBJ2-2; the D is unclear. V was cut by 7 bases and J by 6 bases, with 6 bases left in between. Germline values: CDR1 SEHNR, CDR2 FQNEAQ (reference sequence). There are 11 residues in the CDR3. The CDR3 loop reads CASTPAGELFF. CDR3 DNA: TGTGCCAGCACCCCAGCCGGGGAGCTGTTTTTT.

The CDR3 is CASRDRGIAGGQETQYF. The CDR3 coding sequence is TGCGCCAGCAGGGATAGAGGGATAGCGGGGGGCCAAGAGACCCAGTACTTC. This chain uses TRBV5-1 with TRBJ2-5, with TRBD2 matching over 10 bases. The CDR3 is 17 residues long. With 5 bases clipped from V and 1 base from J, the junction kept 11 bases outside the gene matches. CDR1 is SGHRS, CDR2 YFSETQ, per germline.

V usage is TRBV7-9 and J usage is TRBJ2-1; 9 nucleotides align to TRBD2. The V gene's germline CDR1 is SEHNR and CDR2 FQNEAQ (reference sequence). The CDR3 covers 16 residues. Trimming cost V 5 bases and J 5 bases; bases outside gene matches: 10. This chain's CDR3 is CASSRTGGGANNEQFF. CDR3 bases: TGTGCCAGCAGCCGAACGGGCGGGGGGGCCAACAATGAGCAGTTCTTC.

The chain uses TRBV5-1 and TRBJ1-2; D is undetermined. Deletions cut 1 base from V and 1 base from J, with 17 bases between. Per the germline V gene, CDR1 is SGHRS and CDR2 is YFSETQ. The CDR3 is 17 amino acids. CDR3 protein: CASSLRWETVLNYGYTF. The CDR3 region has the DNA TGCGCCAGCAGCTTGCGGTGGGAGACGGTGCTTAACTATGGCTACACCTTC.

For the CDR3, the DNA is TGCGCCAGCAGGCCGGGACAGGGCGCCACTGAAGCTTTCTTT. It codes for CASRPGQGATEAFF. This chain joins TRBV10-2 and TRBJ1-1, with 9 positions matching TRBD1. Unmatched junction bases numbered 6, after V lost 6 bases and J lost 4 bases. Looked up from germline, CDR1 is WSHSY and CDR2 is SAAADI. This CDR3 comprises 14 residues.

This clone has just a few counts. The chain is built from TRBV10-3 and TRBJ1-4; a weak D match, TRBD1 (6 bases). Trimming took off 4 bases at V and 1 base at J, with 19 bases between the two ends. CDR3 length: 18 residues. Germline V lookup: CDR1 ENHRY, CDR2 SYGVKD. The CDR3 region is CAISGSPGRGGTNEKLFF. DNA of the CDR3: TGTGCCATCAGTGGGAGCCCTGGCAGGGGCGGAACTAATGAAAAACTGTTTTTT.

The rearrangement links TRBV28 to TRBJ1-2; TRBD1 matches at 9 bases. With V trimmed by 4 bases and J by 6 bases, 3 bases remained unmatched. This CDR3 has 13 residues. Per germline, CDR1 MDHEN and CDR2 SYDVKM. This CDR3 reads CASSSGQGDGYTF. The CDR3 coding sequence is TGTGCCAGCAGTTCGGGACAGGGAGATGGCTACACCTTC.

The CDR3 is CASSEGGQVRTEAFF. CDR3 nucleotides: TGTGCCAGCAGTGAGGGGGGACAGGTGAGGACTGAAGCTTTCTTT. The V call is TRBV6-1, the J call TRBJ1-1, with 8 bases matching TRBD1. CDR1 and CDR2 from the germline V gene are MNHNS and SASEGT. The CDR3 covers 15 residues. V gave up 3 bases and J gave up 5 bases; unmatched junction bases: 8.